Below, 25 T cell receptor beta chains from the same sample are listed, as sequenced in a study of blood T cell repertoires in COVID-19 (dated by TCRdb to about 2020). Libraries were prepared through the immunoSEQ multiplex PCR assay. The clones in this table, taken by TCRdb from immuneACCESS, are in-frame only. Not every clone is retained; where verified, under half of the shortfall comes from an unresolved V gene, and the cause of the rest is unknown. Recorded for this sample are roughly 250,000 clones; about 89% of them occurred a single time. The ten largest clones capture 8.5% to 10% of the sample. Sequenced material: peripheral blood. The source is a man aged 35 to 55 who had recovered from COVID-19.

The V call is TRBV21-1, the J call TRBJ2-5; the table's D call of TRBD2 was not tested on the DNA. TRBV21-1 is designated a pseudogene. The CDR3 consists of 17 residues. The CDR3 region is CASFVDYRGWRCETQYF. In nucleotides, the CDR3 is TGTGCCAGCTTCGTGGATTACAGAGGGTGGCGGTGCGAGACCCAGTACTTC.

This chain uses TRBV18 with TRBJ2-3; maybe TRBD2 (6 bases). This CDR3 is built from 17 residues. CDR1 is KGHSH, CDR2 LQKENI, per germline. V lost 6 bases and J 2 bases, leaving 21 bases between the germline ends. The CDR3 spells CASSLRSGQGPTDTQYF. DNA of the CDR3: TGTGCCAGCTCCCTCAGAAGCGGGCAGGGACCCACAGATACGCAGTATTTT.

The chain carries TRBV11-2 and TRBJ2-7; the D gene is possibly TRBD2 (6 bases). The CDR3 spans 17 residues. Germline CDR1 reads SGHAT; CDR2 reads FQNNGV. Trimming cost V 4 bases and J 3 bases, with 22 bases left between them. The CDR3 reads CASSSPTSGSQFYEQYF. In DNA form, the CDR3 reads TGTGCCAGCAGCTCCCCCACTTCCGGGAGTCAGTTCTACGAGCAGTACTTC.

The chain recombines TRBV9 with TRBJ1-1; TRBD1 agrees at 9 bases. There are 17 residues in the CDR3. Germline trimming cut 3 bases from V and 3 bases from J; bases unmatched to any gene: 12. CDR1 is SGDLS, CDR2 YYNGEE, per germline. CDR3 DNA: TGTGCCAGCAGCGGGGACAGGGATAGGGGGTGGGACACTGAAGCTTTCTTT. Translated: CASSGDRDRGWDTEAFF.

The genes are TRBV6-5 and TRBJ2-7, with a weak D call TRBD1 (5 bases). The germline gives CDR1 MNHEY, CDR2 SVGAGI. Trimming removed 2 bases at V and 6 bases at J, with 8 bases between. The CDR3 is 12 amino acids. CDR3 DNA: TGTGCCAGCAGTTACGTTCAGGGCGAGCAGTACTTC. This sequence encodes CASSYVQGEQYF.

The rearrangement joins TRBV6-2 or TRBV6-3 to TRBJ2-5; 8 bases are shared with TRBD1. Germline CDR1 reads MNHEY; CDR2 reads SVGEGT. This CDR3 contains 12 residues. V dropped 6 bases and J dropped 12; count of bases not matched to a gene: 9. The DNA for the CDR3 is TGTGCCAGCAGCCCGGACAGGGAAAGGAAGTACTTC. Its translation: CASSPDRERKYF.

J is TRBJ1-1 and V is TRBV7-9; tentatively, D is TRBD1 (6 bases). This CDR3 comprises 14 residues. Per germline, CDR1 SEHNR and CDR2 FQNEAQ (reference sequence). Deletions cut 5 bases from V and 1 base from J, with 11 bases between. The CDR3 DNA reads as TGTGCCAGCAGCCCTAGGGGGACGAACACTGAAGCTTTCTTT. Its protein is CASSPRGTNTEAFF.

The chain uses TRBV10-3 and TRBJ1-6, with TRBD1 as a possible D gene (5 bases). V shed 1 base and J shed 8 bases, with 18 bases lying between them. This CDR3 is built from 17 residues. Germline V lookup: CDR1 ENHRY, CDR2 SYGVKD. In DNA form, the CDR3 reads TGTGCCATCAGTGAGTGGGAGGCAGGGAAGAGGGATTCACCCCTCCACTTT. This sequence encodes CAISEWEAGKRDSPLHF.

The chain combines TRBV7-9 with TRBJ1-5, with 7 bases aligning to TRBD1. CDR1 and CDR2 from the germline V gene are SEHNR and FQNEAQ (reference sequence). Trimming removed 5 bases from V and 4 bases from J; junction bases left unmatched: 8. The CDR3 runs to 15 residues. The CDR3 DNA is TGTGCCAGCAGCCCTTCCGGGACAGATAATCAGCCCCAGCATTTT. Amino acid sequence: CASSPSGTDNQPQHF. Full variable domain (missing parts from reference TRBV7-9 and TRBJ1-5): DTGVSQNPRHKITKRGQNVTFRCDPISEHNRLYWYRQTLGQGPEFLTYFQNEAQLEKSRLLSDRFSAERPKGSFSTLEIQRTEQGDSAMYLCASSPSGTDNQPQHFGDGTRLSIL.

This chain uses TRBV14 with TRBJ2-5; 11 bases are a match to TRBD2. This CDR3 is 15 amino acids long. Germline V CDR1 and CDR2: SGHDN, FVKESK. After removal of 4 bases from V and 9 bases from J, the junction contained 10 bases not matched to a gene. CDR3 in DNA: TGTGCCAGCAGCCTCGGACTAGCGGGCTCCTGGGCCCAGTACTTC. Amino acid sequence: CASSLGLAGSWAQYF.

The chain is built from TRBV10-3 and TRBJ1-6; perhaps TRBD1 as D (6 bases). The germline V and J ends were trimmed by 11 bases and 6 bases, with 14 bases remaining between them. From germline, CDR1 is ENHRY and CDR2 SYGVKD. CDR3 size: 13 residues. CDR3 in amino acids: CAVRTGPNSPLHF. DNA for the CDR3: TGTGCCGTACGCACAGGGCCTAATTCACCCCTCCACTTT.

The genes are TRBV2 and TRBJ2-3, with TRBD2 identical over 13 bases. The CDR3 spans 16 residues. With V trimmed by 1 base and J by 7 bases, 5 bases remained unmatched. Looked up from germline, CDR1 is SNHLY and CDR2 is FYNNEI. CDR3 sequence reads: CASSEGLLAGGYTQYF. As DNA, the CDR3 is TGTGCCAGCAGTGAAGGGCTACTAGCGGGGGGGTATACGCAGTATTTT.

V usage is TRBV4-3 and J usage is TRBJ2-2, with 8 bases fitting TRBD1. The CDR3 consists of 16 residues. CDR1 is LGHNA and CDR2 is YSLEER in the germline V gene. Trimming at V came to 1 base and at J to 5 bases, leaving 6 bases not matched to a gene. CDR3 loop: CASSQAATGVTGELFF. The CDR3 coding sequence is TGCGCCAGCAGCCAAGCCGCGACAGGGGTTACCGGGGAGCTGTTTTTT.

The chain carries TRBV12-3 or TRBV12-4 and TRBJ1-1; tentatively, D is TRBD1 (5 bases). The CDR3 runs to 13 residues. V was pared by 10 bases and J by 0 bases, with 12 bases between. CDR3 region: CATARDMNTEAFF. CDR3 DNA: TGTGCCACGGCCAGGGATATGAACACTGAAGCTTTCTTT.

The rearrangement links TRBV9 to TRBJ2-1; 7 bases agree with TRBD2. Germline V CDR1 and CDR2: SGDLS, YYNGEE. The CDR3 runs 16 residues. The J segment lost 2 bases and the V segment lost 3 bases, leaving 8 bases of the junction unmatched. DNA for the CDR3: TGTGCCAGCAGCGCGGGGGGAAGGGAGACCTACAATGAGCAGTTCTTC. Protein product: CASSAGGRETYNEQFF.

CDR3 bases: TGTGCCAGTAGTACTTCCCGGGACAGGGGCGAGCAGCCCCAGCATTTT. Translating gives CASSTSRDRGEQPQHF. This chain uses TRBV19 with TRBJ1-5, with 10 positions matching TRBD1. This CDR3 has 16 residues. V lost 4 bases, J lost 7 bases, and 10 bases stayed unmatched. Looked up from germline, CDR1 is LNHDA and CDR2 is SQIVND (reference sequence).

The V gene is TRBV7-2, the J gene TRBJ2-1, with 10 bases identical to TRBD1. The germline CDR1 and CDR2 sequences are SGHTA and FQGNSA. Trimming took 0 bases from V and 1 from J; bases not matched to a gene: 0. The CDR3 is 16 amino acids. The CDR3 DNA sequence: TGTGCCAGCAGCTTAGCGGGACAGGGGTCCTACAATGAGCAGTTCTTC. Translation: CASSLAGQGSYNEQFF.

The chain combines TRBV19 with TRBJ2-1, with 11 bases aligning to TRBD2. The CDR3 totals 14 residues. CDR1 and CDR2 (germline): LNHDA, SQIVND (reference sequence). With V trimmed by 6 bases and J by 3 bases, 1 base remained unmatched. CDR3 amino acids: CASRGLADYNEQFF. The CDR3 bases are TGTGCCAGTAGGGGACTAGCGGACTACAATGAGCAGTTCTTC.

This clone was detected only a few times. The same CDR3 arises from other DNA sequences in this sample as well. The genes are TRBV2 and TRBJ1-2; D gene ambiguous. In germline, CDR1 is SNHLY, CDR2 FYNNEI. The CDR3 is made up of 10 amino acids. V lost 8 bases and J lost 4, with 5 bases in between. CDR3 sequence reads: CASGSYGYTF. In DNA form, the CDR3 reads TGTGCCAGCGGCAGCTATGGCTACACCTTC. The variable domain in full, with the rest retrieved from reference TRBV2 and TRBJ1-2, is EPEVTQTPSHQVTQMGQEVILRCVPISNHLYFYWYRQILGQKVEFLVSFYNNEISEKSEIFDDQFSVERPDGSNFTLKIRSTKLEDSAMYFCASGSYGYTFGSGTRLTVV.

This chain joins TRBV2 and TRBJ2-3; TRBD2 agrees at 11 bases. Germline V CDR1 and CDR2: SNHLY, FYNNEI. Trimming cost V 6 bases and J 1 base; bases outside gene matches: 3. The CDR3 length is 15 residues. As DNA, the CDR3 is TGTGCCAGCAGCGTAGCGGGGGGGGGCACAGATACGCAGTATTTT. This encodes CASSVAGGGTDTQYF.

The chain couples TRBV19 to TRBJ1-1; the D gene is possibly TRBD1 (5 bases). CDR3 length: 13 amino acids. Germline V CDR1 and CDR2: LNHDA, SQIVND (reference sequence). Deletions cut 6 bases from V and 4 bases from J, with 12 bases between. For the CDR3, the DNA is TGTGCCAGTAGCCTTGGGGGGACCACTGAAGCTTTCTTT. This encodes CASSLGGTTEAFF.

This chain links TRBV6-5 with TRBJ2-7; the D gene is possibly TRBD1 (5 bases). This CDR3 is 14 amino acids long. CDR1 MNHEY and CDR2 SVGAGI come from the germline V gene. The germline V and J ends were trimmed by 6 bases and 0 bases, with 12 bases remaining between them. CDR3 in DNA: TGTGCCAGCAGCCGAACAGGAAACTCCTACGAGCAGTACTTC. Encoded protein: CASSRTGNSYEQYF.

The gene calls are TRBV6-2 or TRBV6-3 and TRBJ1-5; D may be TRBD1 (5 bases). The CDR3 has 17 residues. Germline V gene lookup returns CDR1 MNHEY and CDR2 SVGEGT. V dropped 0 bases and J dropped 0 bases, with 12 bases sitting between them. Written as DNA, the CDR3 is TGTGCCAGCAGTTACTCCCCCCCGGGGGTTAGCAATCAGCCCCAGCATTTT. This codes for CASSYSPPGVSNQPQHF.

This clone showed up just a few times. The chain has TRBV3-1 (or the pseudogene TRBV3-2) and TRBJ2-7, with 7 bases aligning to TRBD2. Germline V lookup: CDR1 LGHDT, CDR2 YNNKEL (reference sequence). V was clipped by 1 base and J by 3 bases; unmatched bases: 0. The CDR3 is made up of 13 amino acids. CDR3 sequence: CASSQGTSYEQYF. The CDR3 nucleotides are TGTGCCAGCAGCCAAGGGACTAGCTACGAGCAGTACTTC.

The chain has TRBV18 and TRBJ2-5; 10 bases are a match to TRBD1. The CDR3 totals 13 residues. From germline, CDR1 is KGHSH and CDR2 LQKENI. V shed 5 bases, J shed 4 bases, and the junction held 1 base outside the gene matches. The CDR3 DNA follows: TGTGCCAGCTCAAGGACAGGGGGAGAGACCCAGTACTTC. Residues: CASSRTGGETQYF.